The sequence of this T cell receptor (beta chain) was determined in a study of cytomegalovirus exposure and HLA in healthy donors. Regarding the study as a whole: Altogether, about 160 TCR beta chains were recorded as cytomegalovirus-associated. A later analysis reportedly found that, within productive TCRs, an Asian-associated ancestry cluster had fewer N-insertions than the mean observed across the approximately 700 donors. Immune exposure was documented only through CMV serostatus.

The study ran its PCR with 60 Vbeta and 13 Jbeta primers. This table comes from immunoSEQ multiplex PCR, and its TCRdb copy is limited to in-frame clones, with some not included. The sample lists approximately 97,000 clones; 79% were seen once. Details on this clone: Antigen specificity is unknown.

Germline loops: CDR1 KGHSH, CDR2 LQKENI. The CDR3 loop spans 13 amino acids. With 3 bases removed from V and 1 base from J, the gap between germline ends came to 6 bases. Sequencing was carried out using PBMCs. V is TRBV18 and J is TRBJ1-1; D gene ambiguous. The receptor was derived from a male donor in good health and CMV-seropositive. The CDR3 DNA follows: TGTGCCAGCTCACCCTCGGGGAACACTGAAGCTTTCTTT. Its translation: CASSPSGNTEAFF.